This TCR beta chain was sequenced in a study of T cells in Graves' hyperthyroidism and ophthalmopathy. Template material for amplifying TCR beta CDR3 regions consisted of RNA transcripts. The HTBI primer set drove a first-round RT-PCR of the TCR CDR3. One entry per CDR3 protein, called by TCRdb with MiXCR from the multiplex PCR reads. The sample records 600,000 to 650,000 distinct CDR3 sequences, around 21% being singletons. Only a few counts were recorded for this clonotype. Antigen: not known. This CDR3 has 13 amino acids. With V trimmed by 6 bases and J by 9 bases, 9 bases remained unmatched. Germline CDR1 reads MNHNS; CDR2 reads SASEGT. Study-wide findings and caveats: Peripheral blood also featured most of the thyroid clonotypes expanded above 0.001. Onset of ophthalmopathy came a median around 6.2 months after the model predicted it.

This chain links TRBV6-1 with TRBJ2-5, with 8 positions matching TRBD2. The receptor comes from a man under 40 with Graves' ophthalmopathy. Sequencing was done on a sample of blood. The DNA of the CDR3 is TGTGCCAGCAGGGGGACCACGCGGGGGGCCCAGTACTTC. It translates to CASRGTTRGAQYF.